This T cell receptor (beta chain) was recorded in a study of shared clonotypes between healthy human individuals. Sequencing was performed with immunoSEQ multiplex PCR; in TCRdb, only in-frame clones are kept and a portion is missing. The sample yields approximately 2,000,000 clones, roughly 93% seen once. It was CD45RO-negative cells, positively selected for CCR7, that made up naive CD8 cells, with terminally differentiated effector memory CD45RA+ cells excluded. The ends were cut back, 2 bases at V and 0 bases at J, with 11 bases in the middle. The germline CDR1 and CDR2 sequences are WSHSY and SAAADI. The CDR3 spans 15 residues.

The chain couples TRBV10-2 to TRBJ2-7; the D call may be TRBD1 or TRBD2 (5 bases each). This clonotype was obtained from a man aged 18 to 30 in good health. Some clones in this sample may be carry-over from other donors' samples. What was sequenced was naive CD8+ T cells from PBMCs. DNA for the CDR3: TGCGCCAGCAGTGAGGGGGGACCGAGCTCCTACGAGCAGTACTTC. It translates to CASSEGGPSSYEQYF.